A selection of T cell receptor beta chains follows, all from one sample in a study of siplizumab effects on memory and regulatory T cells. Assay: immunoSEQ multiplex PCR; the TCRdb copy retains only in-frame clones and omits some. Of 99,000 or so clones listed, 85% to 95% were seen once; the top ten hold 1% to 1.5%. Sequenced: non-Treg CD4+ T cells sorted from blood. The receptors stem from a human donor in good health. The CDR3 runs from the conserved cysteine through the conserved F or W.

TRBV19,CASSRTPEPRDRGRYEQYF
TRBV28,CASSRANQPQHF
TRBV19,CASRGRQGYEKLFF
TRBV25-1,CASSEYGRAEAFF
TRBV5-1,CASSLGNRATEAFF
TRBV11-2,CASSPGGRADEQYF
TRBV5-1,CASSQTADRAKQFF
TRBV6-6,CASSYDRSNQPQHF
TRBV28,CASGRYEQYF
TRBV11-2,CASSLDYSNQPQHF
TRBV29-1,CSVVGFSQETQYF
TRBV4-2,CASSQVSDGYEQYF
TRBV28,CASTGPSRVQPQHF
TRBV9,CASSPLRGGSRSDTQYF
TRBV6-1,CASSESSGQPQHF
TRBV6-7,CASSLTSGTDTQYF
TRBV5-8,CASSRRGWQNEAFF
TRBV12-5,CASGLFFGADSNSYNEQFF
TRBV19,CATAGTAFYGYTF
TRBV28,CASSFPTGTGAGYTF
TRBV11-2,CASSPLVDTQYF
TRBV6-6,CASRLKGFNEKLFF
TRBV4-1,CASSQDLKAFF